The T cell receptor (beta chain) described here comes from a study of early T cells in non-severe SARS-CoV-2 infection. Study as a whole: Chains stayed unpaired after sequencing of bulk RNA from unsorted whole blood.

To note about this clonotype: The antigen is unknown.

Study conclusions and caveats: VDJdb-based matching was biased toward anti-spike CD8 responses and missed private and CD4 specificities.

The library protocol tagged individual cDNA molecules with unique molecular identifiers. TCRdb re-called the 5' RACE reads through MiXCR, storing one row per CDR3 protein. The sample lists roughly 53,000 distinct CDR3 sequences, 7.5% to 9% occurring once. The sequence derives from an adult who was a healthcare worker with PCR-confirmed SARS-CoV-2 infection or an uninfected control (not recorded which). Sequences were derived from whole blood, sampled at baseline.

The CDR3 reads CANPDGPDMMNTEAFF. The CDR3 bases are TGTGCCAATCCGGACGGACCAGACATGATGAACACTGAAGCTTTCTTT. The chain links TRBV10-3 to TRBJ1-1; D gene ambiguous. The CDR3 length is 16 residues. Germline CDR1 ENHRY, CDR2 SYGVKD. V lost 10 bases and J 0 bases, leaving 21 bases between the germline ends.